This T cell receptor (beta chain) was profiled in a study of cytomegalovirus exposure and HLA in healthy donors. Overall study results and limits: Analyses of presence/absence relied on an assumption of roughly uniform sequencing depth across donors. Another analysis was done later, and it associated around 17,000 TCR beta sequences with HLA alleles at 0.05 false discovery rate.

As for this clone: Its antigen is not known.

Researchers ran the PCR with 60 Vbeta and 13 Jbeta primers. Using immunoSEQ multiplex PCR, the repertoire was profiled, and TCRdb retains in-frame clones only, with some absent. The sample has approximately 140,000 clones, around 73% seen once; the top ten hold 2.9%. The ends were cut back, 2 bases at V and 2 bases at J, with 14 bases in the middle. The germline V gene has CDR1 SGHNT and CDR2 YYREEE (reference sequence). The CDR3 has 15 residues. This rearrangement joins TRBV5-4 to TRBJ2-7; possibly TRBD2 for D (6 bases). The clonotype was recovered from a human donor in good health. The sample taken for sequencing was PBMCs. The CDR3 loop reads CASSLVRESTYEQYF. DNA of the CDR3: TGTGCCAGCAGCTTAGTTCGGGAGTCCACCTACGAGCAGTACTTC.